The 5 T cell receptor beta chains below come from one sample, sequenced in a study of tumor-infiltrating lymphocytes in primary liver carcinoma. Both RNA and DNA were isolated together from about 21-30 mg of bulk tissue that had not been sorted. TCR beta cDNA was reverse-transcribed from roughly 520 ng of total RNA. The reaction used a constant-region primer and ProtoScript II reverse transcriptase. The TCR beta library was amplified through three nested multiplex PCR rounds in a modified ARM-PCR procedure. Primers for the first two PCR rounds were TRBV1-TRBV30 forward primers and a C-beta reverse primer (approximately 10 cycles per round). A single record per CDR3 protein comes from TCRdb applying MiXCR to the multiplex PCR reads. The sample lists about 210,000 distinct CDR3 sequences, roughly 80% occurring once. The source material was tumor tissue from primary liver carcinoma. These receptors were collected from a middle-aged man with primary liver carcinoma and hepatitis B virus infection.

In the case of this clonotype: This is likely a read error, given that the CDR3 carries no conserved phenylalanine or tryptophan at its end. The chain employs TRBV11-2 and TRBJ2-7; the match to TRBD2 covers 10 bases. This CDR3 has 15 amino acids. Germline values: CDR1 SGHAT, CDR2 FQNNGV. CDR3 coding DNA: TGTGCCAGGAGCTCAACCCTAGCGGGGGCTAGCGAGCAGTACTTG. This encodes CARSSTLAGASEQYL.

The rearrangement uses TRBV7-9 and TRBJ2-2; D call uncertain. V was shortened by 5 bases and J by 9 bases, with 13 bases between the two germline ends. CDR3 length: 13 amino acids. Germline loops: CDR1 SEHNR, CDR2 FQNEAQ (reference sequence). This CDR3 reads CASSKYQARELFF. The CDR3 coding sequence is TGTGCCAGCAGCAAATACCAAGCCCGGGAGCTGTTTTTT.

This clonotype is medium-sized within its sample. The CDR3 DNA reads as TGCAGCGTAACCGGGACGGGGAGGGGAGAGCAGTACTTC. Translating gives CSVTGTGRGEQYF. V and J are TRBV29-1 and TRBJ2-7; 7 nucleotides match TRBD2. The germline CDR1 and CDR2 sequences are SQVTM and ANQGSEA. V gave up 6 bases and J gave up 7 bases; unmatched junction bases: 12. The CDR3 spans 13 residues.

Of note for this clonotype: Germline and junction disagree at one end, which may indicate a read error. This chain joins TRBV4-3 and TRBJ1-2; perhaps TRBD1 as D (6 bases). Germline assignment: CDR1 LGHNA and CDR2 YSLEER. The CDR3 runs 16 residues. DNA for the CDR3: TGCGCCAGCGACCAGGCAGGGGCAGGGAGGAGCTATAGCTACACCTTC. It specifies CASDQAGAGRSYSYTF.

This clonotype was observed a few times. No DNA is shown, since the ends of the CDR3 on it are uncertain; the CDR3 is the one TCRdb lists. The rearrangement uses TRBV29-1 and TRBJ2-5; the table's D call TRBD1 went unverified against the DNA. CDR1 SQVTM and CDR2 ANQGSEA come from the germline V gene. The CDR3 spans 14 residues, counting both ends. This chain's CDR3 is CSVASGTGEETQCF.